This T cell receptor (beta chain) was found in a study of patients and donors after allogeneic stem cell transplantation (dated by TCRdb to 2020 to 2021). The method was RT-PCR. This sample was sequenced with a NextSeq 550. The public reads were reprocessed in TCRdb via fastp at Q25 and MiXCR, keeping in-frame beta chains. Rows are unified per CDR3 protein, each entry keeping the most common DNA and genes. The sample has about 74,000 distinct CDR3 sequences on record, roughly 29% of them singletons. The top ten clonotypes cover 26% of the sample. V gives up 2 bases and J gives up 0 bases, and the segment between their germline ends measures 9 bases. Its CDR3 holds 15 amino acids, cysteine through phenylalanine. The sequence is cut down to CDR3 DNA, 45 bases in frame from base 1. Turning to this clonotype: This clone's antigen is unknown. Per-base quality was not reported, and no clone a single base away is much larger than it.

The sequence was obtained from a human donor who was either an allogeneic HSCT recipient or a stem cell or donor lymphocyte infusion donor (not recorded which). It is not recorded whose cells these are; they may come from a transplant donor. The sample consisted of blood, either unsorted or a sorted T cell fraction (not recorded which). The sequence links TRBV12-3 or TRBV12-4 to TRBJ2-3; the D segment cannot be called with confidence. The CDR3 protein sequence reads: CASSLIGGSTDTQYF. The nucleotide sequence reads TGTGCCAGCAGTTTAATTGGCGGAAGCACAGATACGCAGTATTTT.